This T cell receptor (beta chain) was sequenced in a study of cytomegalovirus exposure and HLA in healthy donors. Researchers ran the PCR with 60 Vbeta and 13 Jbeta primers. Produced via immunoSEQ multiplex PCR; TCRdb's table is partial and in-frame only. The sample lists 100,000 to 150,000 clones, roughly 9.6% occurring once. In regard to this clone: Antigen specificity is unknown.

Study-wide results and caveats: Cytomegalovirus association was listed for about 180 TCR beta chains. It is likely that the observed cluster of highly shared sequence variants was a sequencing artifact.

Germline lookup yields CDR1 SGHDT and CDR2 YYEEEE. The CDR3 loop spans 13 amino acids. The V end was cut by 1 base, the J end by 4 bases, with 8 bases between. Sequenced: PBMCs. The sequence came from a woman between 35 and 50 years old in good health and CMV-seropositive. This chain joins TRBV5-6 and TRBJ1-2, with D uncertain. This CDR3 reads CASSLYTGYGYTF. DNA for the CDR3: TGTGCCAGCAGCTTGTATACCGGCTATGGCTACACCTTC. Filled out from reference TRBV5-6 and TRBJ1-2, the complete variable domain reads DAGVTQSPTHLIKTRGQQVTLRCSPKSGHDTVSWYQQALGQGPQFIFQYYEEEERQRGNFPDRFSGHQFPNYSSELNVNALLLGDSALYLCASSLYTGYGYTFGSGTRLTVV.